The 7 T cell receptor beta chains below were found in one sample sequenced in a study of vaccination and CD4 T cells after COVID-19. Sequenced with the Oncomine TCR Beta short-read assay was DNA taken from cultured CD4+ T cells. MiXCR, run by TCRdb on the PCR reads, gives a single entry per CDR3 protein. The sample has around 11,000 distinct CDR3 sequences, roughly 50% seen once. These receptors lack a known antigen. The sample's treatment: approximately 9-day PBMC culture with coronavirus spike peptide pools or control peptides (ViraFEST assay). The sequenced sample was CD4+ T cells from blood, cultured in vitro. The receptor source for this set is a human donor who had recovered from COVID-19.

This chain connects TRBV11-3 to TRBJ2-7, with unresolved D. Germline V gives CDR1 SGHNT, CDR2 YENEEA. CDR3 length equals 12 residues. Trimming removed 5 bases at V and 3 bases at J, with 8 bases between. The CDR3 here is CASSEPYYEQYF. The CDR3 DNA reads TGTGCCAGCAGCGAACCTTACTACGAGCAGTACTTC.

The rearrangement uses TRBV6-8 and TRBJ2-1; TRBD2 agrees at 15 bases. This CDR3 is built from 21 residues. Looked up from germline, CDR1 is MNHGY and CDR2 is SAAAGT. V lost 2 bases and J lost 1; bases outside the gene matches: 12. The CDR3 loop is CASSYTQGTGLAGGSYNEQFF. CDR3 sequence (DNA): TGTGCCAGCAGTTACACACAGGGTACGGGACTAGCGGGGGGTTCCTACAATGAGCAGTTCTTC.

CDR3 coding DNA: TGCAGTGCCAGTACTAGCCACTACAATGAGCAGTTCTTC. It encodes CSASTSHYNEQFF. The J gene is TRBJ2-1, the V gene TRBV20-1; D possibly corresponds to TRBD2 (6 bases). V was pared by 6 bases and J by 3 bases, with 12 bases between. The V gene's germline CDR1 is DFQATT and CDR2 SNEGSKA (reference sequence). The length of the CDR3 is 13 residues.

The V and J genes are TRBV5-8 and TRBJ2-7; D not resolved. The germline gives CDR1 SGHTS, CDR2 YDEGEE. Trimming left V 7 bases short and J 4 bases short, with 0 bases between. CDR3 length: 8 residues. In nucleotides, the CDR3 is TGTGCCAGCTACGAGCAGTACTTC. It specifies CASYEQYF.

This clonotype came up once. The chain uses TRBV9 and TRBJ2-3; D ambiguous. The germline V and J ends were trimmed by 4 bases and 6 bases, with 6 bases remaining between them. The CDR3 contains 11 residues. The germline gives CDR1 SGDLS, CDR2 YYNGEE. CDR3 residues: CASSPTDTQYF. The DNA of the CDR3 is TGTGCCAGCAGCCCCACCGATACGCAGTATTTT.

This clonotype has more than one count but fewer than ten. V and J are TRBV12-5 and TRBJ1-2, with D perhaps matching TRBD1 (5 bases). CDR3 length: 13 residues. Trimming took 5 bases from V and 5 from J, leaving 12 bases between them. Germline CDR1 and CDR2: LGHNT and FRNRAP. The CDR3 coding sequence is TGTGCTAGTGGTACCCAGACAGATTATGGCTACACCTTC. Amino acid sequence: CASGTQTDYGYTF.

The sample holds one count of this clonotype. The chain couples TRBV4-2 to TRBJ2-3; 11 nucleotides line up with TRBD2. The CDR3 is made up of 16 amino acids. Trimming removed 0 bases from V and 14 bases from J; junction bases left unmatched: 13. From germline, CDR1 is LGHNA and CDR2 YNFKEQ. CDR3 bases: TGTGCCAGCAGCCAAGATCTAGCGGGAGGCCTATTTGAGATGTATTTT. Its translation is CASSQDLAGGLFEMYF.